The 20 T cell receptor beta chains in this list originate from one sample, sequenced in a study of cytomegalovirus exposure and HLA in healthy donors (dated by TCRdb to the late 2010s). The library was generated by the immunoSEQ multiplex PCR assay. For the multiplex PCR, a mixture combining 60 forward primers for TCR Vbeta segments and 13 reverse primers for TCR Jbeta segments was used. As stored in TCRdb, this immuneACCESS dataset retains in-frame rearrangements with V and J assigned. A fraction of the clones does not appear; measured against another copy, unresolved V genes explain less than half of the discrepancy, and the remainder lacks a known reason. A total of under 200,000 clones appear in this sample, over 75% of them only once. Less than 0.65% of the sample comes from the top ten. The sample consisted of PBMCs. These receptors all stem from a woman aged 45-65 years in good health and CMV-seronegative.

This chain uses TRBV10-2 with TRBJ2-5, with a weak D call TRBD1 (5 bases). The V gene's germline CDR1 is WSHSY and CDR2 SAAADI. CDR3 length: 12 amino acids. V lost 10 bases and J 11 bases, leaving 20 bases between the germline ends. The CDR3 DNA is TGCGCCACCCTACGTCAGGGCCAAGAGCAGTACTTC. It codes for CATLRQGQEQYF.

The chain carries TRBV9 and TRBJ2-3; D gene uncertain. Germline V gene data show CDR1 as SGDLS and CDR2 as YYNGEE. This CDR3 spans 16 amino acids. Trimming took off 0 bases at V and 1 base at J, with 12 bases between the two ends. CDR3 nucleotide sequence: TGTGCCAGCAGCGTAGGGGCAACCTCTGGCACAGATACGCAGTATTTT. Translating gives CASSVGATSGTDTQYF.

The chain carries TRBV5-4 and TRBJ2-4; weak D call: TRBD2 (7 bases). The CDR3 extends over 16 amino acids. Germline lookup yields CDR1 SGHNT and CDR2 YYREEE (reference sequence). Trimming pared 0 bases from V and 7 bases from J, leaving 17 bases between. The CDR3 DNA reads as TGTGCCAGCAGCTTGGGGGGAGGGGGTCCGTCCAACATTCAGTACTTC. Residues: CASSLGGGGPSNIQYF.

The V and J genes are TRBV15 and TRBJ2-3; possible D gene TRBD2, 5 bases. The V gene's germline CDR1 is LNHNV and CDR2 YYDKDF (reference sequence). This CDR3 spans 13 amino acids. V lost 5 bases and J lost 5, with 11 bases in between. CDR3 in DNA: TGTGCCACCAGCCAGAGGGCCGGAGATACGCAGTATTTT. Protein product: CATSQRAGDTQYF. Variable domain in full (rest from reference TRBV15 and TRBJ2-3): DAMVIQNPRYQVTQFGKPVTLSCSQTLNHNVMYWYQQKSSQAPKLLFHYYDKDFNNEADTPDNFQSRRPNTSFCFLDIRSPGLGDTAMYLCATSQRAGDTQYFGPGTRLTVL.

This clone was recorded only once. This sequence joins TRBV27 and TRBJ1-6; 7 positions agree with TRBD1. Germline loops: CDR1 MNHEY, CDR2 SMNVEV (reference sequence). The CDR3 consists of 15 residues. After removal of 6 bases from V and 1 base from J, the junction contained 3 bases not matched to a gene. The CDR3 sequence is CASRPDRSYNSPLHF. In DNA form, the CDR3 reads TGTGCCAGCAGACCGGACAGGTCCTATAATTCACCCCTCCACTTT.

The rearrangement uses TRBV9 and TRBJ2-2; TRBD2 is a possible D gene (5 bases). This CDR3 region has 17 residues. Germline assignment: CDR1 SGDLS and CDR2 YYNGEE. V lost 2 bases to trimming and J lost 0 bases, with 14 bases between them. CDR3 coding DNA: TGTGCCAGCAGCGTCGGTCTAGCACCATCGAACACCGGGGAGCTGTTTTTT. It yields the protein CASSVGLAPSNTGELFF.

The J gene is TRBJ2-7, the V gene TRBV5-1; 9 bases fit TRBD2. The CDR3 is made up of 16 amino acids. Germline V gene lookup returns CDR1 SGHRS and CDR2 YFSETQ. With 1 base clipped from V and 4 bases from J, the junction kept 9 bases outside the gene matches. CDR3 protein: CASSLSLASGIYEQYF. In DNA, the CDR3 is TGCGCCAGCAGCTTGAGTTTGGCTAGCGGGATATACGAGCAGTACTTC.

For the CDR3, the DNA is TGTGCCAGCAGTGAACACGTGACACTTAACACTGAAGCTTTCTTT. Its protein product is CASSEHVTLNTEAFF. This rearrangement joins TRBV6-1 to TRBJ1-1; D is ambiguous. V dropped 2 bases and J dropped 2 bases, with 12 bases sitting between them. Germline assignment: CDR1 MNHNS and CDR2 SASEGT. CDR3 length: 15 residues.

The V call is TRBV25-1, the J call TRBJ2-1, with 9 bases lining up with TRBD1. The CDR3 spans 14 residues. CDR1 MGHDK and CDR2 SYGVNS come from the germline V gene. V gave up 5 bases and J gave up 7 bases; unmatched junction bases: 6. DNA of the CDR3: TGTGCCAGCAGTAAGAGACAGGGGGGGAATGAGCAGTTCTTC. Translated, it gives CASSKRQGGNEQFF.

The rearrangement uses TRBV7-9 and TRBJ1-2, with D maybe TRBD1 (5 bases). The CDR3 spans 17 residues. The V end was cut by 2 bases, the J end by 6 bases, with 22 bases between. Germline CDR1 is SEHNR and CDR2 is FQNEAQ (reference sequence). The CDR3 sequence is CASSLPLLGTRGHGYTF. The CDR3 nucleotides read TGTGCCAGCAGCTTACCTTTATTGGGGACGCGGGGACATGGCTACACCTTC.

The genes are TRBV5-4 and TRBJ1-2; TRBD1 matches 8 bases. With 0 bases clipped from V and 8 bases from J, the junction kept 9 bases outside the gene matches. This CDR3 has 15 amino acids. From germline, CDR1 is SGHNT and CDR2 YYREEE (reference sequence). Here the CDR3 reads CASSLDPGGVWGYTF. CDR3 sequence (DNA): TGTGCCAGCAGCTTGGATCCAGGGGGCGTCTGGGGCTACACCTTC.

The rearrangement links TRBV7-2 to TRBJ1-5; 10 bases are a match to TRBD1. After removal of 4 bases from V and 7 bases from J, the junction contained 4 bases not matched to a gene. This CDR3 spans 14 amino acids. Germline V gives CDR1 SGHTA, CDR2 FQGNSA. The CDR3 here is CASSWTGGEQPQHF. Here the CDR3 DNA reads TGTGCCAGCAGCTGGACAGGGGGGGAGCAGCCCCAGCATTTT.

This clone was detected once. This chain uses TRBV7-2 with TRBJ2-7; D remains unclear. Between the trimmed V and J ends, which lost 1 base and 2 bases, there was a span of 6 bases. The CDR3 loop spans 13 amino acids. Germline loops: CDR1 SGHTA, CDR2 FQGNSA. This CDR3 is CASSLVAAYEQYF. DNA for the CDR3: TGTGCCAGCAGCTTAGTTGCGGCCTACGAGCAGTACTTC. Together with reference TRBV7-2 and TRBJ2-7, the CDR3 gives the full variable domain: GAGVSQSPSNKVTEKGKDVELRCDPISGHTALYWYRQSLGQGLEFLIYFQGNSAPDKSGLPSDRFSAERTGGSVSTLTIQRTQQEDSAVYLCASSLVAAYEQYFGPGTRLTVT.

The chain combines TRBV6-5 with TRBJ2-3; unclear D gene. Germline-derived CDR1 and CDR2 are MNHEY and SVGAGI. V was cut by 0 bases and J by 2 bases, with 12 bases left in between. The CDR3 runs to 16 residues. The CDR3 sequence: CASSYSSSPITDTQYF. CDR3 in DNA: TGTGCCAGCAGTTACTCGAGCTCTCCCATCACAGATACGCAGTATTTT.

The chain couples TRBV19 to TRBJ1-5; no reliable D call. The CDR3 is 16 amino acids. The germline CDR1 and CDR2 sequences are LNHDA and SQIVND (reference sequence). Between the trimmed V and J ends, which lost 10 bases and 1 base, there was a span of 20 bases. In nucleotides, the CDR3 is TGTGCCACTAATAAAAGGTCACCGGGGAGCAATCAGCCCCAGCATTTT. Residues: CATNKRSPGSNQPQHF.

This clone was seen only a few times. The gene calls are TRBV10-3 and TRBJ2-7, with TRBD2 matching 9 bases. The CDR3 loop spans 14 amino acids. Germline values: CDR1 ENHRY, CDR2 SYGVKD. V gave up 6 bases and J gave up 2 bases; unmatched junction bases: 5. The CDR3 nucleotides are TGTGCCATCAGAAGCTTAGCGGGAGCCTACGAGCAGTACTTC. Residues: CAIRSLAGAYEQYF.

The rearrangement joins TRBV14 to TRBJ2-1; maybe TRBD2 (6 bases). Germline-derived CDR1 and CDR2 are SGHDN and FVKESK. CDR3 length: 11 amino acids. V lost 4 bases and J lost 9, with 7 bases in between. DNA of the CDR3: TGTGCCAGCAGCCCGGGAGTTGAGCAGTTCTTC. It specifies CASSPGVEQFF.

CDR3 protein: CASSLVSTSYNEQFF. CDR3 in DNA: TGCGCCAGCAGCTTGGTGTCAACTTCCTACAATGAGCAGTTCTTC. The chain joins TRBV5-1 to TRBJ2-1; D remains ambiguous. This CDR3 has 15 amino acids. In germline, CDR1 is SGHRS, CDR2 YFSETQ. Trimming took 0 bases from V and 1 from J, leaving 8 bases between them.

The rearrangement uses TRBV6-5 and TRBJ1-4; D is perhaps TRBD1 (5 bases). The V end lost 0 bases, the J end lost 0 bases, and 8 bases lay between the germline ends. The germline V gene encodes CDR1 MNHEY and CDR2 SVGAGI. The CDR3 spans 16 residues. In DNA form, the CDR3 reads TGTGCCAGCAGTTACTCCGGGGGGGCAACTAATGAAAAACTGTTTTTT. Its translation: CASSYSGGATNEKLFF.

This clone was found a few times. The chain links TRBV5-4 to TRBJ1-2; D call uncertain. V lost 1 base, J lost 3 bases, and 10 bases lay in between. Germline V gene data show CDR1 as SGHNT and CDR2 as YYREEE (reference sequence). The CDR3 spans 14 residues. The CDR3 sequence is CASSLSQYDYGYTF. The CDR3 coding sequence is TGTGCCAGCAGCTTGAGTCAGTATGACTATGGCTACACCTTC.